Listed here is a single T cell receptor (beta chain). The V gene lost 4 bases and the J gene lost 4 bases, with 22 bases spanning the gap. This CDR3 has 17 residues. Germline CDR1 MDHEN, CDR2 SYDVKM. Some clones are missing from TCRdb's copy, which holds only in-frame ones; the method was immunoSEQ multiplex PCR. The sample includes some 100,000 clones, 70% to 90% of them seen just once. These data originate in a study of blood T cell repertoires in COVID-19. This clonotype originated in a woman in her forties or fifties who had recovered from COVID-19. The chain is built from TRBV28 and TRBJ1-2; D uncertain. Sequenced sample: PBMCs or T cells enriched from blood (not recorded which). The CDR3 coding sequence is TGTGCCAGCAGTTCCCTTATCCCGGACTATTATCGCTATGGCTACACCTTC. Protein product: CASSSLIPDYYRYGYTF.